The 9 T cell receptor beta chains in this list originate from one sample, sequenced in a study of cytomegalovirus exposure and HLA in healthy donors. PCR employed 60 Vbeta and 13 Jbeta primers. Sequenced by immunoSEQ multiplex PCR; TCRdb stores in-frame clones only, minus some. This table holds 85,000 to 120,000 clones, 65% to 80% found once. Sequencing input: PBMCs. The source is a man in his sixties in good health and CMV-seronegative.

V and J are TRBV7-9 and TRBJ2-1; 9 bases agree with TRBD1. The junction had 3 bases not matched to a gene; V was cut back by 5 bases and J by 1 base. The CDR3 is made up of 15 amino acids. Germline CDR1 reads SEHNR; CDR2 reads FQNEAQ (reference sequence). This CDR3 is CASSLQGASYNEQFF. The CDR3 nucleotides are TGTGCCAGCAGCCTACAGGGGGCTTCCTACAATGAGCAGTTCTTC.

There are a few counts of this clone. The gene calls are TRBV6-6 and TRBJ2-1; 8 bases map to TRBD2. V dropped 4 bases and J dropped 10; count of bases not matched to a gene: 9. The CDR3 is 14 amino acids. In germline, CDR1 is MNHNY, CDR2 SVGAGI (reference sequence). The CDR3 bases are TGTGCCAGCAGTTCCGGGACTAGTGTAGAGGAGCAGTTCTTC. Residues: CASSSGTSVEEQFF.

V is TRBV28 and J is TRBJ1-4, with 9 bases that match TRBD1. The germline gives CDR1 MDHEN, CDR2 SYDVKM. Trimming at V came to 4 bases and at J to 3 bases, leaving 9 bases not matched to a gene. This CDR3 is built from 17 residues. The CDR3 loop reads CASSSGTGMVSNEKLFF. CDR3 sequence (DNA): TGTGCCAGCAGTTCCGGGACAGGGATGGTCTCTAATGAAAAACTGTTTTTT. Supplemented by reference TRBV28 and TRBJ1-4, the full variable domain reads DVKVTQSSRYLVKRTGEKVFLECVQDMDHENMFWYRQDPGLGLRLIYFSYDVKMKEKGDIPEGYSVSREKKERFSLILESASTNQTSMYLCASSSGTGMVSNEKLFFGSGTQLSVL.

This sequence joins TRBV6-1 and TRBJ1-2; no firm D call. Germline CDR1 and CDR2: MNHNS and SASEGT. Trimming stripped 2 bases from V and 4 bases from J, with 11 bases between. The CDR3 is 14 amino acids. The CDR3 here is CASSERHGIYGYTF. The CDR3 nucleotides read TGTGCCAGCAGTGAACGACACGGAATCTATGGCTACACCTTC.

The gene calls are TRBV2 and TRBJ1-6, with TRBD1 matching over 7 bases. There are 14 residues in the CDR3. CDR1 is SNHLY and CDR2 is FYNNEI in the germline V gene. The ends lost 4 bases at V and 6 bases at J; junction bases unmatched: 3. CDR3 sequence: CASSVRDSNSPLHF. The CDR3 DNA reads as TGTGCCAGCAGTGTCCGGGACAGTAATTCACCCCTCCACTTT.

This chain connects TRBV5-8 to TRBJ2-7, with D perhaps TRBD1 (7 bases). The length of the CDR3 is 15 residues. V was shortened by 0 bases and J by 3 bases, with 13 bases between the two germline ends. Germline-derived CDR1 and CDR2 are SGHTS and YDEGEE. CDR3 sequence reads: CASSLDPGGGYEQYV. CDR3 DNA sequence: TGTGCCAGCAGCTTGGATCCAGGGGGAGGCTACGAGCAGTACGTC.

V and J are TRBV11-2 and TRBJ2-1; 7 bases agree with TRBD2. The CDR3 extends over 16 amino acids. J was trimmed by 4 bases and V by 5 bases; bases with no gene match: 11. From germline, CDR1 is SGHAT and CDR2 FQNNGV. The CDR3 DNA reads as TGTGCCAGCAGCCCGAGGGGCGCTAGCGGTTACAATGAGCAGTTCTTC. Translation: CASSPRGASGYNEQFF.

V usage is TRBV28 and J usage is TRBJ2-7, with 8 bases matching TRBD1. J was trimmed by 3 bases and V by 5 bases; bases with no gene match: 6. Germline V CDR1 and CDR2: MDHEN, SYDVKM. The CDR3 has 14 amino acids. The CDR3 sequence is CASSQTGARYEQYV. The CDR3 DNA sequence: TGTGCCAGCAGTCAGACAGGGGCCCGCTACGAGCAGTACGTC.

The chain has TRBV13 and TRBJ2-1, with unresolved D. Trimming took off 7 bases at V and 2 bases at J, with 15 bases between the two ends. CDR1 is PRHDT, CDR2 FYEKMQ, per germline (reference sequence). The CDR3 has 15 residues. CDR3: CASTRGQGAYNEQFF. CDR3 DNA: TGTGCCAGCACCCGAGGCCAAGGCGCCTACAATGAGCAGTTCTTC.